The 30 T cell receptor beta chains presented below share a single source sample, sequenced in a study of control samples from healthy donors and cancer patients. The repertoire was sequenced with immunoSEQ multiplex PCR; TCRdb's copy has only in-frame clones and lacks some. The top ten clones hold around a fifth of a sample with 65,000 to 100,000 clones, about 89% of them seen once. The sample consisted of blood. These receptors were collected from a man aged 45-60 years in good health.

This chain connects TRBV19 to TRBJ1-5; D possibly corresponds to TRBD1 (6 bases). V was trimmed by 6 bases and J by 4 bases, leaving 13 bases between them. Germline V gene lookup returns CDR1 LNHDA and CDR2 SQIVND (reference sequence). This CDR3 is 14 amino acids long. The CDR3 is CASSRGQINQPQHF. CDR3 sequence (DNA): TGTGCCAGTAGCAGGGGCCAAATAAATCAGCCCCAGCATTTT.

The gene calls are TRBV7-3 and TRBJ2-7, with D unclear. Trimming took off 5 bases at V and 0 bases at J, with 11 bases between the two ends. This CDR3 has 14 residues. Germline CDR1 reads SGHTA; CDR2 reads FQGTGA. The CDR3 nucleotides are TGTGCCAGCAGCCCAACGGCTAGCTCCTACGAGCAGTACTTC. It is translated as CASSPTASSYEQYF.

This clone was detected a few times. This chain connects TRBV7-2 to TRBJ2-7; 15 nucleotides agree with TRBD2. Trimming removed 5 bases from V and 7 bases from J; junction bases left unmatched: 9. The germline CDR1 and CDR2 sequences are SGHTA and FQGNSA. The CDR3 consists of 16 residues. The CDR3 DNA is TGTGCCAGCAGCCTCCGGACTAGCGGGGGGGCTGAAGAGCAGTACGTC. Translated, it gives CASSLRTSGGAEEQYV.

The chain is built from TRBV11-2 and TRBJ2-2, with D perhaps given as TRBD1 or TRBD2 (5 bases each). V was clipped by 4 bases and J by 6 bases, with 12 bases between them. The CDR3 is made up of 14 amino acids. The V gene's germline CDR1 is SGHAT and CDR2 FQNNGV. Written as DNA, the CDR3 is TGTGCCAGCAGCTCCCCCCGGGGCCCCGGGGAGCTGTTTTTT. As protein: CASSSPRGPGELFF.

The chain uses TRBV3-1 (or the pseudogene TRBV3-2) and TRBJ2-7; maybe TRBD2 (5 bases). The CDR3 covers 13 residues. Trimming removed 4 bases from V and 2 bases from J, with 9 bases in between. Germline CDR1 LGHDT, CDR2 YNNKEL (reference sequence). The CDR3: CASSPLGTYEQYF. DNA of the CDR3: TGTGCCAGCAGCCCACTAGGGACCTACGAGCAGTACTTC.

This clone has a single count. The chain employs TRBV18 and TRBJ1-1; D is uncertain. Germline V gives CDR1 KGHSH, CDR2 LQKENI. This CDR3 has 13 residues. Trimming pared 3 bases from V and 3 bases from J, leaving 8 bases between. The CDR3 coding sequence is TGTGCCAGCTCACCCTCAGCGCACACTGAAGCTTTCTTT. It translates to CASSPSAHTEAFF.

The CDR3 protein is CASSSDRGPYNEQFF. The CDR3 region has the DNA TGTGCCAGTAGCTCCGACAGGGGCCCTTACAATGAGCAGTTCTTC. V usage is TRBV19 and J usage is TRBJ2-1, with 8 bases identical to TRBD1. J was trimmed by 4 bases and V by 6 bases; bases with no gene match: 8. Germline V gives CDR1 LNHDA, CDR2 SQIVND (reference sequence). This CDR3 spans 15 amino acids.

The V and J genes are TRBV6-6 and TRBJ2-7, with 8 bases aligning to TRBD2. V lost 2 bases to trimming and J lost 7 bases; unmatched junction nucleotides: 7. The CDR3 loop spans 14 amino acids. Germline V gene data show CDR1 as MNHNY and CDR2 as SVGAGI (reference sequence). CDR3 region: CASSYMAGGGEQYF. The DNA for the CDR3 is TGTGCCAGCAGTTACATGGCGGGAGGAGGTGAGCAGTACTTC.

The rearrangement joins TRBV7-3 to TRBJ1-1, with D unresolved. Deletions cut 0 bases from V and 2 bases from J, with 7 bases between. Germline V CDR1 and CDR2: SGHTA, FQGTGA. The CDR3 is 14 amino acids. The CDR3 is CASSLTATNTEAFF. CDR3 bases: TGTGCCAGCAGCTTAACGGCTACAAACACTGAAGCTTTCTTT.

V usage is TRBV19 and J usage is TRBJ1-2; D gene unclear. This CDR3 has 14 amino acids. V lost 2 bases to trimming and J lost 2 bases, with 9 bases between them. CDR1 LNHDA and CDR2 SQIVND come from the germline V gene (reference sequence). Here the CDR3 reads CASSITGINYGYTF. CDR3 DNA sequence: TGTGCCAGTAGTATAACGGGGATCAACTATGGCTACACCTTC.

The V call is TRBV7-2, the J call TRBJ2-5; TRBD1 matches at 7 bases. After removal of 7 bases from V and 0 bases from J, the junction contained 2 bases not matched to a gene. CDR3 length: 13 amino acids. Germline V gene sequence: CDR1 SGHTA, CDR2 FQGNSA. The CDR3 DNA reads TGTGCCAGCACGGGACAGTACCAAGAGACCCAGTACTTC. This translates into CASTGQYQETQYF.

This rearrangement joins TRBV24-1 to TRBJ2-5, with D possibly being TRBD1 (6 bases). Looked up from germline, CDR1 is KGHDR and CDR2 is SFDVKD. The CDR3 covers 15 residues. V lost 5 bases and J lost 2, with 14 bases in between. CDR3 nucleotide sequence: TGTGCCACCAGTGTTGGGCAGGGGATTCAAGAGACCCAGTACTTC. It codes for CATSVGQGIQETQYF.

The gene calls are TRBV10-1 and TRBJ1-5; D is unresolved. Trimming left V 8 bases short and J 1 base short, with 9 bases between. CDR1 is WNHNN and CDR2 is SYGVQD in the germline V gene (reference sequence). This CDR3 has 13 residues. As DNA, the CDR3 is TGCGCCAGCCGACTCAGCAGCAATCAGCCCCAGCATTTT. This encodes CASRLSSNQPQHF.

The V and J genes are TRBV7-2 and TRBJ2-6; TRBD1 is a possible D gene (6 bases). V dropped 5 bases and J dropped 4 bases, with 15 bases sitting between them. The CDR3 covers 16 residues. In germline, CDR1 is SGHTA, CDR2 FQGNSA. The chain's CDR3 is CASSEPAGVGANVLTF. CDR3 DNA: TGTGCCAGCAGCGAACCAGCAGGGGTCGGGGCCAACGTCCTGACTTTC. The variable domain in full, with the rest retrieved from reference TRBV7-2 and TRBJ2-6, is GAGVSQSPSNKVTEKGKDVELRCDPISGHTALYWYRQSLGQGLEFLIYFQGNSAPDKSGLPSDRFSAERTGGSVSTLTIQRTQQEDSAVYLCASSEPAGVGANVLTFGAGSRLTVL.

The chain has TRBV7-9 and TRBJ1-1, with no clear D. The length of the CDR3 is 12 residues. From germline, CDR1 is SEHNR and CDR2 FQNEAQ (reference sequence). Deletions cut 2 bases from V and 7 bases from J, with 8 bases between. CDR3 DNA sequence: TGTGCCAGCAGCTTACGGGTTGATGAAGCTTTCTTT. This codes for CASSLRVDEAFF.

The V gene is TRBV4-3, the J gene TRBJ1-2, with unresolved D. The germline gives CDR1 LGHNA, CDR2 YSLEER. V dropped 0 bases and J dropped 6 bases, with 11 bases sitting between them. The CDR3 length is 14 residues. As DNA, the CDR3 is TGCGCCAGCAGCCAAGATGCAGGTTATGATGGCTACACCTTC. Translation gives CASSQDAGYDGYTF.

The chain joins TRBV5-1 to TRBJ2-5, with D tentatively TRBD2 (6 bases). V lost 6 bases and J 7 bases, leaving 16 bases between the germline ends. The CDR3 spans 13 residues. Per germline, CDR1 SGHRS and CDR2 YFSETQ. The CDR3 sequence is CASTQGTSGTQYF. CDR3 DNA sequence: TGCGCCAGCACCCAAGGGACTTCGGGGACCCAGTACTTC.

This chain links TRBV6-6 with TRBJ2-1; TRBD2 matches at 7 bases. Germline loops: CDR1 MNHNY, CDR2 SVGAGI (reference sequence). With V trimmed by 4 bases and J by 3 bases, 3 bases remained unmatched. This CDR3 comprises 14 residues. The CDR3: CASSSRGDYNEQFF. CDR3 bases: TGTGCCAGCAGTTCTCGGGGGGACTACAATGAGCAGTTCTTC.

The rearrangement uses TRBV4-3 and TRBJ1-1; D is unresolved. This CDR3 contains 15 residues. Trimming removed 0 bases from V and 5 bases from J, with 13 bases in between. The V gene's germline CDR1 is LGHNA and CDR2 YSLEER. The CDR3 sequence: CASSQDPAGRTEAFF. As DNA, the CDR3 is TGCGCCAGCAGCCAAGATCCCGCGGGGAGGACTGAAGCTTTCTTT.

The chain uses TRBV14 and TRBJ1-3; D perhaps matches TRBD1 (5 bases). CDR1 and CDR2 (germline): SGHDN, FVKESK. The CDR3 totals 15 residues. V dropped 1 base and J dropped 0 bases, with 7 bases sitting between them. The CDR3 nucleotides are TGTGCCAGCAGCCAAGTGGGGGTCTCTGGAAACACCATATATTTT. Amino acid sequence: CASSQVGVSGNTIYF.

The CDR3 bases are TGTGCCAGTAGTATAGATCACGCGGGGGGCGCCTCCATGAACACTGAAGCTTTCTTT. This gives the protein CASSIDHAGGASMNTEAFF. This chain joins TRBV19 and TRBJ1-1, with D possibly TRBD1 on 6 matching bases. Germline V lookup: CDR1 LNHDA, CDR2 SQIVND (reference sequence). V was pared by 0 bases and J by 0 bases, with 20 bases between. The CDR3 runs 19 residues.

The rearrangement links TRBV9 to TRBJ2-2; a weak D match, TRBD1 (6 bases). Per germline, CDR1 SGDLS and CDR2 YYNGEE. The CDR3 loop spans 15 amino acids. V was cut by 3 bases and J by 3 bases, with 12 bases left in between. The DNA of the CDR3 is TGTGCCAGCAGCGAGGCAGGGGCCTACACCGGGGAGCTGTTTTTT. Translating it yields CASSEAGAYTGELFF.

This clone was detected a few times. The J gene is TRBJ1-1, the V gene TRBV15, with a weak D call TRBD1 (5 bases). The CDR3 has 15 residues. Germline V gene lookup returns CDR1 LNHNV and CDR2 YYDKDF (reference sequence). V was pared by 0 bases and J by 2 bases, with 10 bases between. DNA of the CDR3: TGTGCCACCAGCAGAGATCAAGGGGCCAACACTGAAGCTTTCTTT. Translating it yields CATSRDQGANTEAFF. The whole variable domain, filled in from reference TRBV15 and TRBJ1-1, reads DAMVIQNPRYQVTQFGKPVTLSCSQTLNHNVMYWYQQKSSQAPKLLFHYYDKDFNNEADTPDNFQSRRPNTSFCFLDIRSPGLGDTAMYLCATSRDQGANTEAFFGQGTRLTVV.

This clone occurred a few times. The chain recombines TRBV5-1 with TRBJ1-1, with 7 nucleotides matching TRBD1. The trim removed 1 base at V and 1 base at J, leaving 10 bases unmatched. From germline, CDR1 is SGHRS and CDR2 YFSETQ. The CDR3 consists of 17 residues. The CDR3 DNA sequence: TGCGCCAGCAGCTTGAATGACAGGGTCGGGGGGAACACTGAAGCTTTCTTT. Amino acids: CASSLNDRVGGNTEAFF.

In DNA form, the CDR3 reads TGTGCCACCAGTCGGGGGATAGATACGCAGTATTTT. Translating it yields CATSRGIDTQYF. V gene TRBV24-1 combines with J gene TRBJ2-3, with D perhaps matching TRBD2 (6 bases). Germline V CDR1 and CDR2: KGHDR, SFDVKD. Trimming took 6 bases from V and 5 from J, leaving 8 bases between them. The CDR3 is made up of 12 amino acids.

The rearrangement joins TRBV19 to TRBJ2-1; TRBD2 agrees at 7 bases. J gave up 2 bases and V 3 bases, and 1 base lay outside the gene matches. The length of the CDR3 is 14 residues. In germline, CDR1 is LNHDA, CDR2 SQIVND (reference sequence). As DNA, the CDR3 is TGTGCCAGTAGTATCCGGGGGGCCTACAATGAGCAGTTCTTC. Residues: CASSIRGAYNEQFF.

The table lists this clone with a few counts. This rearrangement joins TRBV7-8 to TRBJ2-3; D is ambiguous. This CDR3 is built from 13 residues. The ends were cut back, 1 base at V and 4 bases at J, with 6 bases in the middle. The V gene's germline CDR1 is SGHVS and CDR2 FQNEAQ. CDR3 nucleotide sequence: TGTGCCAGCAGCTTAGAGTACTCAGATACGCAGTATTTT. This encodes CASSLEYSDTQYF.

This clone has only one observation. The CDR3 sequence: CASSQERASAYEQYF. The CDR3 DNA follows: TGCGCCAGCAGCCAAGAAAGGGCGTCTGCCTACGAGCAGTACTTC. The V gene is TRBV4-3, the J gene TRBJ2-7; no reliable D call. Germline loops: CDR1 LGHNA, CDR2 YSLEER. The V and J ends lost 0 bases and 2 bases respectively, with 11 bases between them. This CDR3 has 15 residues.

V gene TRBV19 combines with J gene TRBJ2-1; D call uncertain. V shed 9 bases and J shed 0 bases, with 12 bases lying between them. This CDR3 is built from 14 residues. Germline V CDR1 and CDR2: LNHDA, SQIVND (reference sequence). CDR3 in amino acids: CASRSISSYNEQFF. The CDR3 DNA is TGTGCCAGCCGGTCGATTAGCTCCTACAATGAGCAGTTCTTC.

Many counts were recorded for this clone. V is TRBV6-1 and J is TRBJ1-2, with D possibly matching TRBD1 (5 bases). The V gene's germline CDR1 is MNHNS and CDR2 SASEGT. This CDR3 region has 17 residues. With 2 bases removed from V and 8 bases from J, the gap between germline ends came to 24 bases. In nucleotides, the CDR3 is TGTGCCAGCAGTGAACGCTTCGGGACTTCGGACCGGGGGGGCTACACCTTC. Encoded protein: CASSERFGTSDRGGYTF.